Listed here are 16 T cell receptor beta chains from one sample, sequenced in a study of regulatory T cells in long-lasting Graves disease. Noted time point: newly diagnosed GD, antithyroid drugs for less than 3 months. The authors made the TCR library using RNA they extracted from PBMCs. Relying on iRepertoire HTBI primers and Arm-PCR of CDR3 regions, the team built TCR beta libraries. TCRdb itself ran the multiplex PCR reads through MiXCR, one entry per CDR3 protein. The data show 400,000 to 550,000 distinct CDR3 sequences, 15% seen once. These data were likewise used in another study, on T cells in Graves' hyperthyroidism and ophthalmopathy.

Sequenced here: peripheral blood mononuclear cells (PBMCs), sampled at new diagnosis, from a patient treated with antithyroid drugs. Receptors were obtained from a woman aged 30 to 39 with Graves disease.

As to this clonotype: This sequence may be a read error, since a much larger clone differs from it by one base. The chain uses TRBV7-3 and TRBJ2-7; 13 nucleotides line up with TRBD2. CDR3 length: 19 amino acids. Germline V gene lookup returns CDR1 SGHTA and CDR2 FQGTGA. Trimming cost V 2 bases and J 2 bases; bases outside gene matches: 12. The CDR3 bases are TGTGCCAGCAGCTTAGCCTTTCGGACTAGCGGGGGAAGTCCCTACGAGCAGTACTTC. It codes for CASSLAFRTSGGSPYEQYF.

In the case of this clonotype: A much larger clone differs by one base, so this may be a read error. The chain recombines TRBV30 with TRBJ1-1; no firm D call. Looked up from germline, CDR1 is GTSNPN and CDR2 is SVGIG (reference sequence). The V end was cut by 0 bases, the J end by 7 bases, with 15 bases between. The CDR3 sequence is 14 residues long. Here the CDR3 DNA reads TGTGCCTGGAGTGTAGCGGGATGGGGAATTGAAGCTTTCTTT. Protein product: CAWSVAGWGIEAFF. The complete variable domain, with remaining parts taken from reference TRBV30 and TRBJ1-1, reads SQTIHQWPATLVQPVGSPLSLECTVEGTSNPNLYWYRQAAGRGLQLLFYSVGIGQISSEVPQNLSASRPQDRQFILSSKKLLLSDSGFYLCAWSVAGWGIEAFFGQGTRLTVV.

Turning to this clonotype: The junction departs from the called germline gene at one end, perhaps through a read error. The chain uses TRBV20-1 and TRBJ2-7, with 7 bases aligning to TRBD2. In germline, CDR1 is DFQATT, CDR2 SNEGSKA (reference sequence). The CDR3 has 14 amino acids. CDR3 protein: CSAPGRERSNEQYF. The CDR3 DNA sequence: TGCAGTGCCCCAGGGCGGGAGCGCTCCAACGAGCAGTACTTC.

This chain links TRBV29-1 with TRBJ2-7; D is ambiguous. This CDR3 is built from 12 residues. Germline loops: CDR1 SQVTM, CDR2 ANQGSEA. V gave up 5 bases and J gave up 7 bases, with 15 bases separating them. The CDR3 region is CSVWLWAGEQYF. CDR3 in DNA: TGCAGCGTTTGGTTGTGGGCTGGGGAGCAGTACTTC.

The chain is built from TRBV25-1 and TRBJ1-6; D perhaps matches TRBD1 (5 bases). V was clipped by 3 bases and J by 7 bases, with 10 bases between them. Germline CDR1 reads MGHDK; CDR2 reads SYGVNS. The CDR3 is 14 amino acids. DNA for the CDR3: TGTGCCAGCAGTGAGGGGGGTTTCAATTCACCCCTCCACTTT. Protein: CASSEGGFNSPLHF.

The sample holds a few counts of this clonotype. The gene calls are TRBV5-6 and TRBJ1-1; 7 nucleotides line up with TRBD1. This CDR3 comprises 14 residues. Germline V gene lookup returns CDR1 SGHDT and CDR2 YYEEEE. Trimming took 3 bases from V and 10 from J; bases not matched to a gene: 12. CDR3 region: CASSSGTEPYRAFF. The CDR3 bases are TGTGCCAGCAGCTCCGGGACAGAGCCTTACCGAGCTTTCTTT.

This clonotype has at least ten counts. DNA of the CDR3: TGTGCCAGCACCATGGTGGGAGATACGCAGTATTTT. Protein sequence: CASTMVGDTQYF. The chain has TRBV28 and TRBJ2-3, with unresolved D. This CDR3 spans 12 amino acids. CDR1 is MDHEN, CDR2 SYDVKM, per germline. Trimming cost V 7 bases and J 5 bases, with 10 bases left between them.

This clonotype was found once. The CDR3 DNA is TGTGCCACCGCTCCCTTAGCCCGAGCGGGAGACACAGATACGCAGTATTTT. Its protein is CATAPLARAGDTDTQYF. V is TRBV24-1 and J is TRBJ2-3; 8 positions agree with TRBD2. The J segment lost 2 bases and the V segment lost 9 bases, leaving 15 bases of the junction unmatched. This CDR3 has 17 amino acids. The germline gives CDR1 KGHDR, CDR2 SFDVKD.

This clonotype was observed a single time. The rearrangement joins TRBV6-9 to TRBJ2-7, with TRBD2 identical over 9 bases. The germline CDR1 and CDR2 sequences are MNHGY and SVAAGI. This CDR3 contains 18 residues. The trim removed 3 bases at V and 3 bases at J, leaving 15 bases unmatched. The CDR3 nucleotides are TGTGCCAGCAGTTACTCCGCCCCCCGACTAGCGGAGAACTACGAGCAGTACTTC. It encodes CASSYSAPRLAENYEQYF.

This clonotype was found many times. This chain connects TRBV6-1 to TRBJ2-2; 11 nucleotides align to TRBD1. J was trimmed by 3 bases and V by 6 bases; bases with no gene match: 3. The CDR3 runs 15 residues. Germline CDR1 and CDR2: MNHNS and SASEGT. The CDR3 coding sequence is TGTGCCAGCAGGTGGACAGGGGGCCACACCGGGGAGCTGTTTTTT. Protein: CASRWTGGHTGELFF.

In the case of this clonotype: A much larger clone sits a single nucleotide away, making a read error possible. The chain employs TRBV5-5 and TRBJ2-5, with 7 bases lining up with TRBD2. V shed 4 bases and J 7 bases; nucleotides not matched to a gene: 7. Germline CDR1 and CDR2: SGHKS and YYEKEE (reference sequence). The CDR3 extends over 13 amino acids. CDR3 in amino acids: CASSRGSLRTQYF. The CDR3 region has the DNA TGTGCCAGCAGCCGCGGGAGCCTGAGGACCCAGTACTTC.

This clonotype was observed a few times. This chain links TRBV14 with TRBJ1-6; no reliable D call. The CDR3 sequence is 13 residues long. CDR1 is SGHDN and CDR2 is FVKESK in the germline V gene. The V end lost 4 bases, the J end lost 5 bases, and 6 bases lay between the germline ends. CDR3 DNA sequence: TGTGCCAGCAGCCCCCGGAATAATTCACCCCTCCACTTT. Amino acids: CASSPRNNSPLHF.

This clonotype was recorded many times. J is TRBJ2-7 and V is TRBV7-8; 13 positions agree with TRBD2. There are 14 residues in the CDR3. Germline V gene lookup returns CDR1 SGHVS and CDR2 FQNEAQ. The V segment lost 5 bases and the J segment 10 bases; nucleotides outside the gene matches: 8. CDR3 sequence: CASSLEGLAGAQYF. CDR3 DNA sequence: TGTGCCAGCAGCCTCGAAGGACTAGCGGGAGCTCAGTACTTC.

The sample holds a few counts of this clonotype. This chain connects TRBV18 to TRBJ2-1; TRBD2 aligns across 15 bases. The CDR3 spans 20 residues. Germline trimming cut 3 bases from V and 0 bases from J; bases unmatched to any gene: 9. The germline CDR1 and CDR2 sequences are KGHSH and LQKENI. The CDR3 loop reads CASSPGLAGGPGSSYNEQFF. As DNA, the CDR3 is TGTGCCAGCTCACCCGGACTAGCGGGAGGGCCCGGGAGCTCCTACAATGAGCAGTTCTTC.

The J gene is TRBJ1-2, the V gene TRBV7-2; D not resolved. The CDR3 sequence is 13 residues long. The germline V and J ends were trimmed by 2 bases and 3 bases, with 7 bases remaining between them. Germline CDR1 reads SGHTA; CDR2 reads FQGNSA. CDR3 region: CASSLSRDYGYTF. CDR3 nucleotides: TGTGCCAGCAGCTTATCTCGTGACTATGGCTACACCTTC.

The genes are TRBV28 and TRBJ1-3; weak D call: TRBD1 (6 bases). Trimming cost V 5 bases and J 0 bases, with 14 bases left between them. The CDR3 runs 16 residues. CDR1 and CDR2 (germline): MDHEN, SYDVKM. The CDR3 region is CASSPRGGASGNTIYF. CDR3 nucleotides: TGTGCCAGCAGTCCGCGGGGGGGGGCCTCTGGAAACACCATATATTTT.